A single T cell receptor (beta chain) is shown here with its context. V was clipped by 2 bases and J by 9 bases, with 14 bases between them. Germline CDR1 MNHNS, CDR2 SASEGT. The CDR3 length is 14 residues. The data were produced by immunoSEQ multiplex PCR, yet TCRdb's version contains in-frame clones alone and is incomplete. The profile shows roughly 250,000 clones, about 87% of them singletons. These data are taken from a study of blood T cell repertoires in COVID-19. Study in general: COVID-19 samples, acute and convalescent, were from the United States, Italy and Spain. T cells, B-cell-depleted T cells, or PBMCs provided the cDNA or gDNA that served as material.

This chain links TRBV6-1 with TRBJ2-1; D is possibly TRBD2 (5 bases). The source of this sequence is a woman aged 40 to 50 with acute or convalescent COVID-19. Sequenced material: peripheral blood. The CDR3 DNA follows: TGTGCCAGCAGTGAACTGGCTAGCCGTCCTGAGCAGTTCTTC. The encoded protein is CASSELASRPEQFF.